This record looks at one TCR beta chain sequence and its context. The antigen remains unidentified. Sequencing used immunoSEQ multiplex PCR; TCRdb keeps in-frame clones, though not all of them. The table records 68,000 or so clones, almost 95% of them present only once. CDR3 size: 14 residues. Germline CDR1 and CDR2: SGHDT and YYEEEE. The V segment lost 5 bases and the J segment 8 bases; nucleotides outside the gene matches: 10. These data come from a study of T cell clones after liver transplantation. Whole-study findings and limits: Small, mixed patient groups and varying post-transplant times limit these conclusions.

The sample was CD4+ T cells from blood, taken less than 26 months after liver transplant. V usage is TRBV5-6 and J usage is TRBJ1-2, with 9 bases that match TRBD1. This clonotype was sampled from a human patient who received a liver transplant. Some T cells here may be from the graft donor. The CDR3 DNA reads TGTGCCAGCAGGTCACCGGGACAGGGTTACGGCTACACCTTC. Its protein product is CASRSPGQGYGYTF.